The rows below give T cell receptor beta chains drawn from one sample of a study of T cell responses to AZD1222 COVID-19 vaccine. The protocol was immunoSEQ multiplex PCR, while the TCRdb copy is restricted to in-frame clones and leaves out a portion. The sample contains under 130,000 clones, around 94% of which appear only once. The material sequenced was peripheral blood, taken on day 0 of AZD1222 vaccination. These receptors originate from an adult in good health. The CDR3 runs from the conserved cysteine through the conserved F or W.

len,j_gene,v_gene,CDR3aa
15,TRBJ2-5,TRBV18,CASSPRAGEGETQYF
13,TRBJ1-1,TRBV5-1,CASSLDGDTEAFF
17,TRBJ2-5,TRBV4-3,CASSQDWQTLSQETQYF
15,TRBJ2-7,TRBV24-1,CATSKLTGGIDEQYF
15,TRBJ2-5,TRBV27,CASSQREWGSETQYF
13,TRBJ2-3,TRBV10-3,CAISGSGSDTQYF
14,TRBJ2-2,TRBV7-9,CASSPGLASGELFF
19,TRBJ2-7,TRBV13,CASSPRTRRRHQLTYEQYF
14,TRBJ2-3,TRBV5-6,CASSLIQSTDTQYF
13,TRBJ2-3,TRBV12-3/TRBV12-4,CASSFTSRDTQYF
14,TRBJ1-5,TRBV9,CASSVDGSNQPQHF
19,TRBJ2-1,TRBV15,CATSRTTGQGLACDNEQFF
14,TRBJ1-1,TRBV27,CASSAGQGDTEAFF